This TCR beta chain is drawn from a study of vaccination effects on CD4 cells after COVID-19. On the study more broadly: Each of a few convalescent patients underwent sampling at an early and a late point after vaccination.

A word on this clone: What it binds is unknown.

Germline V gene sequence: CDR1 SGHNT, CDR2 YYREEE (reference sequence). V lost 4 bases and J lost 6; bases outside the gene matches: 5. This CDR3 has 16 residues. TCRdb's copy holds only in-frame clones and misses some; the assay was immunoSEQ multiplex PCR. This sample yields about 15,000 clones, of which about 80% are seen a single time; about a fifth belongs to the top ten. ViraFEST assay sequencing came after antigen-specific CD4+ T cells were expanded with viral peptide pools. Cultured cells yielded isolated CD4+ T cells after 10 days. SARS-CoV-2 infection was confirmed by PCR in the person between March and December 2020. Vaccine administered to participants consisted of two doses of either BNT162b2 or mRNA-1273. Cultures used a few million PBMC per well, 9 to 10 IU/ml IL-2 and 9.5 to 10 ug/ml peptides.

This clonotype was sampled from a human donor who had a prior SARS-CoV-2 infection. The chain employs TRBV5-4 and TRBJ2-2; 14 nucleotides align to TRBD2. Material: CD4+ T cells from PBMCs cultured with SARS-CoV-2 spike peptides, obtained after COVID-19 vaccination. The CDR3 DNA sequence: TGTGCCAGCAGCGGGGGACTAGCGGGAGCCCCCGGGGAGCTGTTTTTT. Residues: CASSGGLAGAPGELFF.